This T cell receptor beta chain is from a study of post-analysis software for immune sequencing data. Overall study context: Disease courses included relapsing-remitting, secondary progressive and progressive-relapsing multiple sclerosis.

As for this clonotype: Its antigen is undetermined.

Unique molecular identifiers were carried by the TCR beta cDNA libraries. Researchers reported approximately 480,000 cDNA molecules coming from roughly 1 to 10 million T cells. One entry per CDR3 protein results from TCRdb running MiXCR on the PCR reads. This table has some 690,000 distinct CDR3 sequences, approximately 59% appearing once. Study results and limitations: In multiple sclerosis, normalized Chao1 diversity was significantly below that of controls. Samples from a shared batch, those prepared together, strongly co-clustered by F measure. Controls had lower frequencies than patients of roughly five TRBV segments, which included TRBV5-6, TRBV5-1 and TRBV20-1.

This CDR3 is 14 amino acids long. Deletions cut 3 bases from V and 4 bases from J, with 13 bases between. The germline V gene has CDR1 DFQATT and CDR2 SNEGSKA (reference sequence). V and J are TRBV20-1 and TRBJ2-1; D possibly corresponds to TRBD2 (6 bases). The TCR sequence derives from a girl aged 2 to 10 with multiple sclerosis. Sequenced sample: blood. The CDR3 here is CSARLVGGYNEQFF. The CDR3 DNA follows: TGCAGTGCTAGGCTAGTGGGAGGATACAATGAGCAGTTCTTC.